This is a list of T cell receptor beta chains from one sample in a study of blood T cell repertoires in COVID-19. Repertoires were generated with immunoSEQ multiplex PCR, while TCRdb's copy carries only in-frame clones and drops some. The sample has about 380,000 clones; over 65% are singletons. Source material: peripheral blood. These receptor sequences come from a human donor with acute or convalescent COVID-19. The donor label of this sample is uncertain. Each CDR3 is given without its conserved first and last residue.

j_gene | v_gene | CDR3aa
TRBJ1-2 | TRBV12-3/TRBV12-4 | ASRWGDYGYT
TRBJ1-2 | TRBV3-1/TRBV3-2 | ASSPWGGSYGYT
TRBJ2-7 | TRBV29-1 | SVGREGTYEQY
TRBJ2-7 | TRBV5-1 | ASSLGPPSYYEQY
TRBJ2-2 | TRBV5-1 | ASSFLGGRTNTGELF
TRBJ2-3 | TRBV15 | ATSTRTAGVDTQY
TRBJ1-1 | TRBV6-5 | ASSYSTVNTEAF
TRBJ1-5 | TRBV6-1 | ASSDSGGRKQPQH
TRBJ2-1 | TRBV6-5 | ASSYLGDNEQF
TRBJ1-2 | TRBV3-1/TRBV3-2 | ASSPGARDGYT
TRBJ1-1 | TRBV5-5 | ASSSVSGSGNTEAF
TRBJ1-5 | TRBV28 | ASSESRGWRGISAQH
TRBJ2-1 | TRBV7-2 | ASSTAGGTYNEQF
TRBJ2-5 | TRBV7-9 | ASSGLAALQETQY
TRBJ2-1 | TRBV5-1 | ASSLGGLAGNNEQF
TRBJ1-2 | TRBV27 | ASSFQGTGLGGYT
TRBJ2-3 | TRBV5-1 | ASSLGLRTSTDTQY
TRBJ1-1 | TRBV10-1 | ASSAVQGAARWAEAF
TRBJ2-1 | TRBV10-2 | ASSGIGNEQF
TRBJ2-1 | TRBV2 | ASSATGGLYNEQF
TRBJ1-3 | TRBV3-1/TRBV3-2 | ASSQIYGNTIY
TRBJ1-4 | TRBV6-2/TRBV6-3 | ASSSRGSREKLF
TRBJ2-1 | TRBV5-4 | ASSLGLAGGRGEQF
TRBJ1-1 | TRBV27 | ASRPGGAHTEAF
TRBJ1-1 | TRBV6-5 | ASRPQGKDTEAF
TRBJ1-2 | TRBV10-3 | AISESATETGGAST
TRBJ1-1 | TRBV5-1 | ASSLNEQGARNTEAF
TRBJ2-3 | TRBV29-1 | SVRLGALQDTQY
TRBJ2-3 | TRBV5-1 | ASSQLPGLASTDTQY
TRBJ1-2 | TRBV6-5 | ASRRGISGNYGYT
TRBJ1-1 | TRBV7-2 | ASSPRQIPNTEAF
TRBJ2-1 | TRBV7-9 | ASSLLARLGNEQF
TRBJ2-5 | TRBV3-1/TRBV3-2 | ASSHGTGVQETQY
TRBJ1-1 | TRBV15 | ATSRVWQGEANTEAF
TRBJ1-1 | TRBV4-1 | ASSQDRVFMDRRNTEAF
TRBJ2-3 | TRBV6-1 | ASSEWGQSLTDTQY
TRBJ2-7 | TRBV11-3 | ASSKHDYEQY
TRBJ2-3 | TRBV2 | ASGGGSTDTQY
TRBJ1-2 | TRBV7-9 | ASSFRGYEGYT
TRBJ2-7 | TRBV6-5 | ASLAGDSYEQY
TRBJ1-3 | TRBV4-2 | ASRGQFTNARNTIY
TRBJ1-1 | TRBV10-3 | AISGLTGTGSTEAF
TRBJ2-7 | TRBV27 | ASRDAGGPYEQY
TRBJ1-5 | TRBV5-8 | ASSLGSQPQH
TRBJ2-1 | TRBV7-9 | ASSSRSERF
TRBJ2-7 | TRBV18 | ASSRGGQGRYEQY
TRBJ1-2 | TRBV2 | ASSEIELDT
TRBJ1-1 | TRBV10-3 | AISEADNEAF
TRBJ1-1 | TRBV5-1 | ASSKADRGFNTEAF
TRBJ1-2 | TRBV5-4 | ASSLTGDNYGYT
TRBJ2-5 | TRBV5-1 | ASSRSGRPEETQY
TRBJ2-3 | TRBV24-1 | ATSDGGTGQADTQY
TRBJ1-2 | TRBV2 | ASRAAGDTNYGYT
TRBJ2-7 | TRBV18 | ASSPISLSEQY
TRBJ1-6 | TRBV6-5 | ASSYLNSPLH
TRBJ2-6 | TRBV19 | ATLSRDRGRILAGANVLT
TRBJ1-5 | TRBV19 | ASSILYSYNQPQH